This T cell receptor beta chain was profiled in a study of blood T cell repertoires in COVID-19. For the study at large: Both acute and convalescent COVID-19 samples were obtained from the United States, Italy and Spain.

Germline V lookup: CDR1 GTSNPN, CDR2 SVGIG (reference sequence). The CDR3 runs 13 residues. Trimming left V 2 bases short and J 2 bases short, with 9 bases between. Enrollment of patients from Seattle took place during active infection, with longitudinal follow-up. As handled by the study authors: Estimation of nucleated cell counts was performed using reference gene primer amplification. Some clones are missing from TCRdb's copy, which holds only in-frame ones; the method was immunoSEQ multiplex PCR. That table furnishes V, J and clone size, whereas the DNA furnished D and trimming. The sample includes approximately 270,000 clones, roughly 88% of them seen just once.

The chain links TRBV30 to TRBJ1-1; no clear D. The sequence was obtained from a human donor with COVID-19, enrolled during active disease. The donor label of this sample is uncertain. Input material: peripheral blood. CDR3 sequence: CAWSRDYNTEAFF. DNA for the CDR3: TGTGCCTGGAGTCGGGATTATAACACTGAAGCTTTCTTT.